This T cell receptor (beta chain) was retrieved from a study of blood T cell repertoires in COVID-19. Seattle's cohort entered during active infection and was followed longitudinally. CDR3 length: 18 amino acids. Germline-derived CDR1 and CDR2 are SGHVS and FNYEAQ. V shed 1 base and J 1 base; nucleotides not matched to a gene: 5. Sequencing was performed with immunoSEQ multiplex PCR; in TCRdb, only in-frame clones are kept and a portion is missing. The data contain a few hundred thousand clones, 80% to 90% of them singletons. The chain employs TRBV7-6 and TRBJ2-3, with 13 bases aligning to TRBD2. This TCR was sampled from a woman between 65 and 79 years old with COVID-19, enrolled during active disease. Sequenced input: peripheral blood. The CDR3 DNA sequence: TGTGCCAGCAGCTTAGTTGGGACTAGCGGGAAAGGCACAGATACGCAGTATTTT. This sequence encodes CASSLVGTSGKGTDTQYF.